This is a list of T cell receptor beta chains from one sample in a study of identical twins. Each CDR3 protein gets one entry after TCRdb re-called the 5' RACE reads with MiXCR. The sample contains some 1,600,000 distinct CDR3 sequences, under 35% of which appear only once. The sequencing sample was made of cord blood. All receptors come from a newborn girl in good health. Both conserved end residues are part of each CDR3. D genes are given only for firm matches. Size values are once, few and many counts, or a class for expanded clones, and some rows have none.

d_gene,abundance,j_gene,v_gene,CDR3aa,CDR3nt
TRBD1,few,TRBJ2-5,TRBV10-3,CAISGGTGQEVTQYF,TGTGCCATCAGTGGCGGGACAGGACAGGAGGTGACCCAGTACTTC
NA,few,TRBJ2-7,TRBV28,CASSQEQGQYF,TGTGCCAGCAGTCAAGAACAGGGGCAGTACTTC
NA,NA,TRBJ1-2,TRBV7-2,CASSLRAGSNNYGYTF,TGTGCCAGCAGCTTACGGGCAGGGAGCAACAACTATGGCTACACCTTC
NA,few,TRBJ2-4,TRBV27,CASSSHRKALQYF,TGTGCCAGCAGTTCCCACCGAAAGGCCCTCCAGTACTTC
TRBD2,NA,TRBJ2-3,TRBV5-6,CASSRARLAGDASTDTQYF,TGTGCCAGCAGCCGCGCCCGACTAGCGGGAGACGCTAGCACAGATACGCAGTATTTT
NA,few,TRBJ1-1,TRBV5-1,CASSSWTAMNTEAFF,TGCGCCAGCAGCTCCTGGACAGCGATGAACACTGAAGCTTTCTTT
NA,few,TRBJ2-1,TRBV6-1,CASSLGDLSYNEQFF,TGTGCCAGCAGCTTGGGGGACTTGTCCTACAATGAGCAGTTCTTC
NA,NA,TRBJ2-1,TRBV25-1,CASSEYQGRYNEQFF,TGTGCCAGCAGTGAATACCAGGGGCGCTACAATGAGCAGTTCTTC
TRBD2,many,TRBJ2-3,TRBV11-2,CASSLGPLAGDTDTQYF,TGTGCCAGCAGCTTAGGCCCCCTAGCGGGAGACACAGATACGCAGTATTTT
NA,few,TRBJ2-7,TRBV10-3,CAISLMGGREQNYERYF,TGTGCCATCAGCCTTATGGGGGGCAGGGAACAAAACTACGAGCGGTACTTC
NA,many,TRBJ2-3,TRBV7-6,CASSSRGSTQYF,TGTGCCAGCAGCTCCAGAGGGAGTACGCAGTATTTT
TRBD2,NA,TRBJ2-5,TRBV3-1,CASRLSSGRETQYF,TGTGCCAGCAGATTATCTAGCGGGAGGGAGACCCAGTACTTC
TRBD2,few,TRBJ2-7,TRBV7-9,CASSVRTSGKRNEQYF,TGTGCCAGCAGCGTCCGGACTAGCGGGAAACGCAATGAGCAGTACTTC
NA,many,TRBJ2-7,TRBV7-2,CASSLTILSYEQYF,TGTGCCAGCAGCTTGACCATCCTTTCCTACGAGCAGTACTTC
TRBD2,few,TRBJ2-2,TRBV3-1,CASSPLAGGQGGELFF,TGTGCCAGCAGCCCACTAGCGGGGGGGCAAGGCGGGGAGCTGTTTTTT
NA,NA,TRBJ2-5,TRBV5-1,CASSFRSSETQYF,TGCGCCAGCAGCTTCCGGAGTTCAGAGACCCAGTACTTC
NA,NA,TRBJ1-4,TRBV28,CASSFPGRGNEKLFF,TGTGCCAGCAGTTTTCCGGGGCGTGGGAATGAAAAACTGTTTTTT
NA,few,TRBJ2-2,TRBV4-1,CASSQVLRANTGELFF,TGCGCCAGCAGCCAAGTGTTGAGGGCAAACACCGGGGAGCTGTTTTTT
NA,NA,TRBJ2-1,TRBV28,CASKGGGASSYNEQFF,TGTGCCAGCAAGGGGGGCGGGGCTAGCTCCTACAATGAGCAGTTCTTC
TRBD2,NA,TRBJ2-5,TRBV5-1,CASCLTSGPSNEQYF,TGCGCCAGCTGCCTGACTAGCGGCCCCTCCAATGAGCAGTACTTC
NA,few,TRBJ1-1,TRBV29-1,CSGGEGYTEAFF,TGCAGCGGGGGGGAGGGGTACACTGAAGCTTTCTTT
NA,few,TRBJ2-3,TRBV3-1,CASSQGIVGTQYF,TGTGCCAGCAGCCAAGGGATTGTGGGGACGCAGTATTTT
NA,NA,TRBJ1-6,TRBV7-9,CASSLLREGTINSPLHF,TGTGCCAGCAGCCTCCTCCGGGAAGGGACGATTAATTCACCCCTCCACTTT
NA,NA,TRBJ2-7,TRBV30,CAWSRIRIGDEQYF,TGTGCCTGGAGTCGGATCCGGATTGGGGACGAGCAGTACTTC
NA,NA,TRBJ2-3,TRBV4-1,CASSYTDWDTQYF,TGCGCCAGCAGCTATACCGACTGGGATACGCAGTATTTT
NA,NA,TRBJ2-3,TRBV24-1,CATSGDLGDTQYF,TGTGCCACCAGCGGGGACTTAGGGGATACGCAGTATTTT
TRBD2,many,TRBJ2-1,TRBV7-2,CASSLDLLAGGNEQFF,TGTGCCAGCAGCTTAGATTTACTAGCGGGAGGGAATGAGCAGTTCTTC
NA,NA,TRBJ2-3,TRBV20-1,CSAPSISTDTQYF,TGCAGTGCCCCTTCCATTAGCACAGATACGCAGTATTTT
NA,few,TRBJ2-1,TRBV21-1,CASSKEASGSVYNEQFF,TGTGCCAGCAGCAAAGAAGCTAGCGGGAGTGTGTACAATGAGCAGTTCTTC
NA,NA,TRBJ2-1,TRBV5-6,CASSFQQGFWSSYNEQFF,TGTGCCAGCAGCTTCCAACAGGGATTTTGGAGCTCCTACAATGAGCAGTTCTTC
NA,NA,TRBJ2-1,TRBV21-1,CASSEGLSTYNEQFF,TGTGCCAGCAGCGAAGGCCTTTCAACCTACAATGAGCAGTTCTTC
TRBD2,few,TRBJ2-7,TRBV20-1,CSAMPGTRSYEQYF,TGCAGTGCTATGCCCGGGACTAGGTCCTACGAGCAGTACTTC
NA,NA,TRBJ2-3,TRBV18,CASSPPASDTQYF,TGTGCCAGCTCACCACCGGCTTCAGATACGCAGTATTTT
TRBD2,few,TRBJ2-1,TRBV5-1,CASSRLAGATGEFF,TGCGCCAGCAGTCGACTAGCGGGAGCCACCGGGGAGTTCTTC
TRBD1,NA,TRBJ1-6,TRBV27,CASSLTPSTGGSPLHF,TGTGCCAGCAGTTTAACCCCGTCGACAGGGGGTTCACCCCTCCACTTT
NA,few,TRBJ2-3,TRBV28,CASSTPLRRQNTDTQYF,TGTGCCAGCAGCACACCCTTACGACGGCAGAACACAGATACGCAGTATTTT
NA,NA,TRBJ1-2,TRBV29-1,CSVEIRAESYGYTF,TGCAGCGTTGAGATAAGGGCGGAGAGCTATGGCTACACCTTC
NA,few,TRBJ2-1,TRBV2,CASRFDYNEQFF,TGTGCCAGCAGGTTCGACTACAATGAGCAGTTCTTC
NA,NA,TRBJ2-1,TRBV11-2,CASSLVGAHEQFF,TGTGCCAGCAGCCTAGTAGGAGCCCATGAGCAGTTCTTC
TRBD1,NA,TRBJ1-2,TRBV20-1,CSAKTDRDYGYTF,TGCAGTGCTAAGACTGACAGGGACTATGGCTACACCTTC
NA,many,TRBJ1-2,TRBV10-3,CAIRDGLDYGYTF,TGTGCCATCAGGGACGGCCTTGACTATGGCTACACCTTC
TRBD1,few,TRBJ2-1,TRBV24-1,CATSGLTGPSSYNEQFF,TGTGCCACCAGTGGATTGACAGGGCCAAGCTCCTACAATGAGCAGTTCTTC
TRBD1,many,TRBJ1-2,TRBV7-6,CASSLPGTGGYGYTF,TGTGCCAGCAGCTTACCCGGGACAGGGGGCTATGGCTACACCTTC
TRBD1,NA,TRBJ2-7,TRBV25-1,CASSDAPGQGFHNEQYF,TGTGCCAGCAGTGACGCCCCGGGACAGGGCTTCCACAATGAGCAGTACTTC
NA,NA,TRBJ2-5,TRBV14,CASSQEFRDSTKYF,TGTGCCAGCAGCCAAGAATTTCGAGACAGTACGAAGTACTTC
NA,NA,TRBJ1-1,TRBV11-2,CASSLDPDRNTEAFF,TGTGCCAGCAGCTTAGATCCCGACAGGAACACTGAAGCTTTCTTT
TRBD1,NA,TRBJ2-7,TRBV18,CASSPVKTGGFSSYEQYF,TGTGCCAGCTCACCAGTGAAAACAGGGGGCTTTTCCTCCTACGAGCAGTACTTC
NA,NA,TRBJ2-2,TRBV13,CASSLGLAENTGELFF,TGTGCCAGCAGCTTAGGCCTAGCAGAGAACACCGGGGAGCTGTTTTTT
NA,few,TRBJ2-1,TRBV5-1,CASSLFRGDEQFF,TGCGCCAGCAGCTTGTTCCGTGGGGATGAGCAGTTCTTC
NA,NA,TRBJ2-1,TRBV4-2,CASSHNTAGETEQFF,TGTGCCAGCAGCCATAATACCGCAGGGGAGACTGAGCAGTTCTTC
NA,NA,TRBJ2-3,TRBV7-6,CASSLGEGADTQYF,TGTGCCAGCAGCTTAGGAGAGGGAGCTGATACGCAGTATTTT
NA,NA,TRBJ2-3,TRBV5-1,CASSSLTPRTETQYF,TGCGCCAGCAGCTCTCTAACGCCCAGGACAGAAACGCAGTATTTT
NA,NA,TRBJ1-4,TRBV12-3/TRBV12-4,CASTLGQGGEKLFF,TGTGCCAGCACTTTGGGCCAGGGTGGAGAAAAACTGTTTTTT
NA,NA,TRBJ1-4,TRBV9,CASSVALSRGEKLFF,TGTGCCAGCAGCGTAGCTCTCAGCCGTGGCGAAAAACTGTTTTTT
TRBD1,NA,TRBJ2-5,TRBV5-6,CASSLNQGAWVIMAQETQYF,TGTGCCAGCAGCTTAAATCAGGGGGCGTGGGTTATAATGGCCCAAGAGACCCAGTACTTC